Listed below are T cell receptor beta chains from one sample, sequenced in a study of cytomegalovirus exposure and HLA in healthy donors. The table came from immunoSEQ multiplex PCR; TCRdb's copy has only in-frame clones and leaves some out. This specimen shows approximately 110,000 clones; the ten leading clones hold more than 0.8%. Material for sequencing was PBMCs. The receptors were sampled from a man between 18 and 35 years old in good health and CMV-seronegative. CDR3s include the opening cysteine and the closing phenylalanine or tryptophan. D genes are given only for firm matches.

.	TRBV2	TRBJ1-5	TGTGCCAGCAGCGCCGAGCTCCTTCAGCCCCAGCATTTT	CASSAELLQPQHF
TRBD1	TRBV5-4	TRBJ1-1	TGTGCCAGCAGCTCGGGACAGCAGACCTTGAACACTGAAGCTTTCTTT	CASSSGQQTLNTEAFF
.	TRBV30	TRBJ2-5	TGTGCCTGGAGTCGGGGTCAAGAGACCCAGTACTTC	CAWSRGQETQYF
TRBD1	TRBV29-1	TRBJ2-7	TGCAGCGTCTATTACAGGGGTTACTACGAGCAGTACTTC	CSVYYRGYYEQYF
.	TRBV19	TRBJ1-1	TGTGCCAGTAGTATCGGGGGAGCACGCACTGAAGCTTTCTTT	CASSIGGARTEAFF
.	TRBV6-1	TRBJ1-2	TGTGCCAGCAGTGTAGGGGACTATGGCTACACCTTC	CASSVGDYGYTF
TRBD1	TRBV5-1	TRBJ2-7	TGCGCCAGCAGCGCGAAACCGACAGGGGGCAGGTACGAGCAGTACTTC	CASSAKPTGGRYEQYF
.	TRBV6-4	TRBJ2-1	TGTGCCAGCAGGGGAGGTCTGTGGAATGAGCAGTTCTTC	CASRGGLWNEQFF
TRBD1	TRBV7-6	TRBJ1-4	TGTGCCAGCAGCCCCAGGGGGTTCGGTGAAAAACTGTTTTTT	CASSPRGFGEKLFF
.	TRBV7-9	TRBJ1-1	TGTGCCAGCAGCTTAGCAGGGCGGGACACTGAAGCTTTCTTT	CASSLAGRDTEAFF
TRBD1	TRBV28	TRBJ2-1	TGTGCCAGCACCCCTCGACAGGGATTAGCAGATGAGCAGTTCTTC	CASTPRQGLADEQFF
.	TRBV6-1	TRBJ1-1	TGTGCCAGCACCCCCGTCAGGGCATCGACTGAAGCTTTCTTT	CASTPVRASTEAFF